The present T cell receptor (beta chain) was sequenced within a study of cytotoxic CD8 clonotypes in ibrutinib-treated CLL. V was trimmed by 4 bases and J by 7 bases, leaving 7 bases between them. In germline, CDR1 is MNHNY, CDR2 SVGAGI (reference sequence). The CDR3 consists of 11 residues. The repertoire was sequenced with immunoSEQ multiplex PCR; TCRdb's copy has only in-frame clones and lacks some. This table has approximately 120,000 clones, approximately 56% appearing once. The chain recombines TRBV6-6 with TRBJ1-1; D gene uncertain. The source of this sequence is a human donor with chronic lymphocytic leukemia. The sample here was PBMCs, taken after 24 months of ibrutinib treatment. In DNA form, the CDR3 reads TGTGCCAGCAGTTCCACAAATGAAGCTTTCTTT. Residues: CASSSTNEAFF.